These 27 T cell receptor beta chains came from one sample sequenced in a study of tissue T cells after allogeneic stem cell transplantation. TCRdb keeps only in-frame clones here, not all; method: immunoSEQ multiplex PCR. The sample records about 6,800 clones, about a third being singletons. Stated time point: mouse harvest day 14 after allogeneic transplant. Each mouse received 10^7 T-cell-depleted marrow cells plus 10^6 splenic CD5+ T cells by tail vein. The sample taken for sequencing was skin. The receptors were sampled from a female BALB/c mouse given C57BL/6 T cells with graft-versus-host disease after an allogeneic hematopoietic cell transplant.

In its sample, this clone was seen a few times. Gene names and germline refer to mouse. The read stops 1 residue short of the end of the CDR3; the missing end is completed from the germline J gene. V gene TRBV13-3 combines with J gene TRBJ2-2; 9 nucleotides line up with TRBD1. Trimming took 4 bases from V and 3 from J; bases not matched to a gene: 4. The CDR3 loop spans 15 amino acids. Germline V gene data show CDR1 as NNHDY and CDR2 as SYVADS. CDR3 sequence: CASSWDREDTGQLYF. The sequenced CDR3 bases are TGTGCCAGCAGTTGGGACAGGGAAGACACCGGGCAGCTCTAC.

Notes on this clone: Genes here carry mouse names. The read halts 1 residue ahead of the CDR3 end, with the missing end drawn from the germline J gene. This chain connects TRBV26 to TRBJ2-2, with 9 positions matching TRBD1. Germline assignment: CDR1 KGHPV and CDR2 FQNQEV (reference sequence). This CDR3 has 15 amino acids. The V segment lost 3 bases and the J segment 3 bases; nucleotides outside the gene matches: 2. The covered CDR3 bases are TGTGCCAGCAGTCTACAGGGGGCGGACACCGGGCAGCTCTAC. Encoded protein: CASSLQGADTGQLY. The complete CDR3 reads CASSLQGADTGQLYF.

A note on this clone: Gene names are mouse gene names. The CDR3 end lies 1 residue beyond the end of the read and is filled in from the germline J gene. V usage is TRBV26 and J usage is TRBJ2-4, with 9 bases that match TRBD1. This CDR3 comprises 13 residues. Germline CDR1 is KGHPV and CDR2 is FQNQEV (reference sequence). The junction had 3 bases not matched to a gene; V was cut back by 3 bases and J by 8 bases. CDR3 bases read: TGTGCCAGCAGTCTACAGGGGGCGGGCACCTTGTAC. Translating gives CASSLQGAGTLY. The entire CDR3 protein reads CASSLQGAGTLYF.

This clone was observed a few times. Gene labels here are mouse ones. Read data end 1 residue before the CDR3 end; the end is taken from the germline J gene. The chain couples TRBV26 to TRBJ2-1, with D possibly TRBD1 on 6 matching bases. V gave up 6 bases and J gave up 1 base, with 13 bases separating them. CDR3 length equals 15 residues. Germline V CDR1 and CDR2: KGHPV, FQNQEV (reference sequence). The CDR3 protein is CASRVTGTNYAEQFF. The part of the CDR3 DNA that was read is TGTGCCAGCAGGGTAACCGGGACAAACTATGCTGAGCAGTTC.

On this clone itself: Gene and germline names: mouse. The CDR3 extends 1 residue past the end of the read, so its final part is completed from the germline J gene. The chain has TRBV26 and TRBJ2-2; D is unclear. The CDR3 sequence is 14 residues long. V was pared by 0 bases and J by 1 base, with 3 bases between. Looked up from germline, CDR1 is KGHPV and CDR2 is FQNQEV (reference sequence). The covered CDR3 bases are TGTGCCAGCAGTCTGTCGAGAAACACCGGGCAGCTCTAC. Translated: CASSLSRNTGQLY. The full CDR3 is CASSLSRNTGQLYF.

This clone appeared a single time. These gene names are mouse names. From the germline J gene comes the end of the CDR3, since the read stops 1 residue before it. V and J are TRBV13-3 and TRBJ2-7; D is undetermined. Germline values: CDR1 NNHDY, CDR2 SYVADS. This CDR3 comprises 13 residues. Trimming stripped 0 bases from V and 0 bases from J, with 4 bases between. Incomplete CDR3 DNA: TGTGCCAGCAGTGATGTGCTCTCCTATGAACAGTAC. The encoded protein is CASSDVLSYEQY. The entire CDR3 protein is CASSDVLSYEQYF.

In the case of this clone: The germline and genes are mouse ones. From the germline J gene comes the end of the CDR3, since the read stops 1 residue before it. The rearrangement uses TRBV31 and TRBJ2-5; D may be TRBD2 (7 bases). V dropped 0 bases and J dropped 6 bases, with 7 bases sitting between them. In germline, CDR1 is GKSSPN, CDR2 SITVG. The CDR3 has 12 amino acids. The CDR3 region is CAWSLGGDTQYF. The CDR3 bases that were read are TGTGCCTGGAGTCTGGGGGGCGACACCCAGTAC.

This clone appeared a few times. The gene names given are mouse names. The CDR3 goes on 1 residue after the read ends, and that part is filled in from the germline J gene. The chain carries TRBV26 and TRBJ1-3; 11 positions agree with TRBD1. Losses at the gene ends were 4 bases for V and 2 bases for J; bases not matched to a gene: 1. The CDR3 covers 15 residues. Germline-derived CDR1 and CDR2 are KGHPV and FQNQEV (reference sequence). The CDR3 sequence: CASSPGQGAGNTLYF. The DNA read from the CDR3 is TGTGCCAGCAGTCCGGGACAGGGGGCTGGAAATACGCTCTAT.

With respect to this clone: Each gene name is a mouse one. Read data end 1 residue before the CDR3 end; the end is taken from the germline J gene. The chain recombines TRBV29 with TRBJ2-7, with 7 bases lining up with TRBD2. V dropped 4 bases and J dropped 3; count of bases not matched to a gene: 3. Germline V lookup: CDR1 MSHET, CDR2 SYDVDS. CDR3 length: 13 residues. The DNA read from the CDR3 is TGTGCTAGCAGTTCCGACTGGGTCTATGAACAGTAC. Translating it yields CASSSDWVYEQY. The whole CDR3 region reads CASSSDWVYEQYF.

Of note for this clone: The gene names given are mouse names. The CDR3 end is not reached by the read, which stops 1 residue before it; the germline J gene fills it in. V gene TRBV5 combines with J gene TRBJ2-5; D may be TRBD2 (5 bases). The length of the CDR3 is 13 residues. Germline V gene data show CDR1 as LGHNA and CDR2 as YNLKQL (reference sequence). Trimming removed 0 bases from V and 5 bases from J, with 6 bases in between. The CDR3 bases that were read are TGTGCCAGCAGCCAAGATTGGGGAGACACCCAGTAC. Protein: CASSQDWGDTQY. The whole CDR3 is CASSQDWGDTQYF.

This clone was observed a handful of times. Mouse germline and gene names are used. Read coverage stops 1 residue before the CDR3 terminus; the germline J gene supplies the remainder. V is TRBV26 and J is TRBJ1-3; tentative D call: TRBD1 (5 bases). V dropped 4 bases and J dropped 1 base, with 11 bases sitting between them. Germline-derived CDR1 and CDR2 are KGHPV and FQNQEV (reference sequence). This CDR3 region has 15 residues. CDR3 DNA (partial): TGTGCCAGCAGTCGAATTGGACAATCTGGAAATACGCTCTAT. Its translation is CASSRIGQSGNTLY. The whole CDR3 sequence reads CASSRIGQSGNTLYF. The whole variable domain, remainder taken from reference TRBV26 and TRBJ1-3, is NSKVIQTPRYLVKGQGQKAKMRCIPEKGHPVVFWYQQNKNNEFKFLINFQNQEVLQQIDMTEKRFSAECPSNSPCSLEIQSSEAGDSALYLCASSRIGQSGNTLYFGEGSRLIVV.

A note on this clone: Genes and germline come from the mouse. The observed sequence ends 1 residue before the CDR3 terminus, with the missing tail filled in from the germline J gene. V and J are TRBV16 and TRBJ2-7; 9 bases align to TRBD2. With V trimmed by 0 bases and J by 3 bases, 6 bases remained unmatched. The CDR3 length is 16 residues. Germline V CDR1 and CDR2: SGHSA, FRNQAP. CDR3 bases read: TGTGCAAGCAGCTTAGATCTGGGGGGGGCCTTCTATGAACAGTAC. This codes for CASSLDLGGAFYEQY. The CDR3 as a whole reads CASSLDLGGAFYEQYF.

On this clone: The gene names here belong to mouse. The read finishes 1 residue shy of the CDR3 end, and the germline J gene is used to complete it. This chain links TRBV13-3 with TRBJ1-6; 9 bases line up with TRBD1. TRBJ1-6 belongs to the ORF category, with a function that is uncertain. Germline values: CDR1 NNHDY, CDR2 SYVADS. This CDR3 has 14 residues. V lost 6 bases and J lost 5; bases outside the gene matches: 3. The covered CDR3 bases are TGTGCCAGCAACGACAGGGGGAATAATTCGCCCCTCTAC. It is translated as CASNDRGNNSPLY. The entire CDR3 protein reads CASNDRGNNSPLYF.

On this clone itself: The listed genes are named as in mouse. The CDR3: CASSLEDRSPLYF. CDR3 DNA, as far as it was read: TGTGCCAGCAGTCTGGAGGACAGATCGCCCCTCTAC. The gene calls are TRBV26 and TRBJ1-6, with D possibly matching TRBD1 (6 bases). The CDR3 end is not reached by the read, which stops 1 residue before it; the germline J gene fills it in. TRBJ1-6 is marked as an open reading frame, function uncertain. Deletions cut 2 bases from V and 10 bases from J, with 9 bases between. The CDR3 sequence is 13 residues long. CDR1 is KGHPV and CDR2 is FQNQEV in the germline V gene (reference sequence).

By sample fraction, this clone is medium-sized. Gene labels here are mouse ones. The sequenced fragment ends 1 residue before the CDR3 boundary, so the rest is inferred from the germline J gene. This chain uses TRBV16 with TRBJ2-2; D is possibly TRBD1 (5 bases). The CDR3 contains 15 residues. V was shortened by 3 bases and J by 0 bases, with 8 bases between the two germline ends. The germline V gene encodes CDR1 SGHSA and CDR2 FRNQAP. CDR3 DNA (partial): TGTGCAAGCAGCTTGGCAGGGTCAAACACCGGGCAGCTCTAC. Its translation is CASSLAGSNTGQLY. Given in full, the CDR3 is CASSLAGSNTGQLYF.

This clone is judged medium-sized (0.01 to 0.1%). The gene names given are mouse names. The sequence runs out 1 residue before the end of the CDR3; the remainder is reconstructed from the germline J gene. The rearrangement links TRBV3 to TRBJ1-3; D not certain. This CDR3 comprises 14 residues. Germline values: CDR1 SNHLY, CDR2 FYNGKV (reference sequence). V was trimmed by 0 bases and J by 0 bases, leaving 3 bases between them. The sequenced part of the CDR3 DNA is TGTGCCAGCAGCTTAGCCAATTCTGGAAATACGCTCTAT. Translating it yields CASSLANSGNTLY. The full CDR3 reads CASSLANSGNTLYF.

This clone was found a few times. Germline and genes: mouse. The read gets to within 1 residue of the CDR3 end, and the germline J gene fills in the rest. The chain is built from TRBV26 and TRBJ2-2; 9 nucleotides match TRBD1. Germline V lookup: CDR1 KGHPV, CDR2 FQNQEV (reference sequence). This CDR3 is built from 15 residues. The V segment lost 6 bases and the J segment 4 bases; nucleotides outside the gene matches: 6. The CDR3 spells CASSRDRVGTGQLYF. The CDR3 DNA, read in part, is TGTGCCAGCAGCAGGGACAGGGTGGGCACCGGGCAGCTCTAC.

Concerning this clone itself: Gene and germline names: mouse. With the read ending 1 residue before the CDR3 end, the germline J gene is used to fill in that end. The chain has TRBV26 and TRBJ2-5, with TRBD2 identical over 8 bases. V shed 0 bases, J shed 2 bases, and the junction held 1 base outside the gene matches. The CDR3 consists of 15 residues. Germline V lookup: CDR1 KGHPV, CDR2 FQNQEV (reference sequence). CDR3 sequence reads: CASSLSGGGQDTQYF. CDR3 DNA, as far as it was read: TGTGCCAGCAGTCTGTCTGGGGGGGGCCAAGACACCCAGTAC.

This clone has just one count. Mouse names are used for the genes. The read terminates 1 residue ahead of where the CDR3 ends, so the germline J gene completes it. V and J are TRBV19 and TRBJ1-1, with a possible D match to TRBD1 (5 bases). Trimming left V 3 bases short and J 0 bases short, with 6 bases between. This CDR3 spans 13 amino acids. CDR1 and CDR2 from the germline V gene are FNHDT and SITEND (reference sequence). The CDR3 here is CASSRQTNTEVFF. The sequenced part of the CDR3 DNA is TGTGCCAGCAGTAGACAGACAAACACAGAAGTCTTC.

This clone is categorized as medium-sized. All gene names here are mouse names. From the germline J gene comes the end of the CDR3, since the read stops 1 residue before it. The chain links TRBV26 to TRBJ1-5, with D uncertain. The ends were cut back, 2 bases at V and 6 bases at J, with 2 bases in the middle. Germline assignment: CDR1 KGHPV and CDR2 FQNQEV (reference sequence). The CDR3 extends over 11 amino acids. This chain's CDR3 is CASSLRQAPLF. Partial CDR3 DNA: TGTGCCAGCAGTCTGCGCCAGGCTCCGCTT.

This clone was found a few times. Germline and genes: mouse. Sequencing ends 1 residue short of the CDR3 end; the germline J gene provides the rest. The chain uses TRBV26 and TRBJ1-6; D might be TRBD1 (6 bases). TRBJ1-6 qualifies as an ORF whose function is uncertain. With 3 bases removed from V and 7 bases from J, the gap between germline ends came to 10 bases. Germline values: CDR1 KGHPV, CDR2 FQNQEV (reference sequence). The CDR3 has 14 amino acids. The part of the CDR3 DNA that was read is TGTGCCAGCAGTCTAGGGGGGCTCAATTCGCCCCTCTAC. This gives the protein CASSLGGLNSPLY. Given in full, the CDR3 is CASSLGGLNSPLYF.

A note on this clone: Gene and germline names: mouse. The read ends 1 residue early relative to the CDR3; the germline J gene fills the gap. This chain joins TRBV31 and TRBJ2-7; the match to TRBD2 covers 10 bases. The length of the CDR3 is 13 residues. Germline V gene lookup returns CDR1 GKSSPN and CDR2 SITVG. The J segment lost 7 bases and the V segment lost 3 bases, leaving 6 bases of the junction unmatched. The covered CDR3 bases are TGTGCCTGGAGAACTGGGGGGGGCGGGGAACAGTAC. Translated, it gives CAWRTGGGGEQY. The CDR3 as a whole reads CAWRTGGGGEQYF.

As regards this clone: Gene names are the mouse ones. The CDR3 bases that were read are TGTGCCAGCAGTTCAGGATATAATTCGCCCCTCTAC. It codes for CASSSGYNSPLY. The whole CDR3 reads CASSSGYNSPLYF. The chain links TRBV26 to TRBJ1-6, with no clear D. The read finishes 1 residue shy of the CDR3 end, and the germline J gene is used to complete it. TRBJ1-6 is an open reading frame, and its role is uncertain. Germline V gives CDR1 KGHPV, CDR2 FQNQEV (reference sequence). This CDR3 contains 13 residues. V dropped 5 bases and J dropped 4 bases, with 6 bases sitting between them.

As regards this clone: These gene names are mouse names. The DNA read from the CDR3 is TGTGCCAGCAGCTCCGGGACTGGGGGGCAAGACACCCAGTAC. Residues: CASSSGTGGQDTQY. The whole CDR3 protein reads CASSSGTGGQDTQYF. This chain connects TRBV4 to TRBJ2-5; 12 nucleotides align to TRBD2. From the germline J gene comes the end of the CDR3, since the read stops 1 residue before it. The CDR3 totals 15 residues. The germline V gene has CDR1 LGHDT and CDR2 YNNKQL (reference sequence). V shed 4 bases and J 3 bases; nucleotides not matched to a gene: 2. Using reference TRBV4 and TRBJ2-5 for the parts outside the CDR3, the full variable domain is ETAVFQTPNYHVTQVGNEVSFNCKQTLGHDTMYWYKQDSKKLLKIMFSYNNKQLIVNETVPRRFSPQSSDKAHLNLRIKSVEPEDSAVYLCASSSGTGGQDTQYFGPGTRLLVL.

Points on this clone: Here the gene names and germline are mouse. The CDR3 end is not reached by the read, which stops 1 residue before it; the germline J gene fills it in. This chain joins TRBV23 and TRBJ2-7; the DNA was not compared with TRBD1, the D call given in the table. CDR1 is KGHTA, CDR2 FQNQQP, per germline. The CDR3 loop spans 12 amino acids. CDR3 DNA, as far as it was read: TGCTCCAGCAGTCTCCAGGGAGGCGAACAGTAC. Its protein product is CSSSLQGGEQY. The entire CDR3 sequence reads CSSSLQGGEQYF. Full variable domain (outside the CDR3, taken from reference TRBV23 and TRBJ2-7): DAAVTQKPRYLIKMKGQEAEMKCIPEKGHTAVFWYQQKQSKELKFLIYFQNQQPLDQIDMVKERFSAVCPSSSLCSLGIRTCEAEDSALYLCSSSLQGGEQYFGPGTRLTVL.

By its share, this clone is medium-sized (0.01 to 0.1%). Gene names and germline refer to mouse. The read gets to within 1 residue of the CDR3 end, and the germline J gene fills in the rest. The V call is TRBV15, the J call TRBJ1-1; TRBD1 might be the D (5 bases). This CDR3 is built from 14 residues. V lost 4 bases and J lost 0, with 9 bases in between. From germline, CDR1 is SGHND and CDR2 FRSKSL. The CDR3 region is CASSWGRANTEVFF. The CDR3 bases that were read are TGTGCCAGCAGTTGGGGCAGGGCAAACACAGAAGTCTTC.

As for this clone: The gene symbols are mouse symbols. The CDR3 is cut off 1 residue early in the read; its end comes from the germline J gene. The chain recombines TRBV13-1 with TRBJ2-2; D remains unclear. V lost 3 bases to trimming and J lost 4 bases, with 4 bases between them. CDR3 length equals 12 residues. Germline V gene lookup returns CDR1 NSHNY and CDR2 SYGAGN. CDR3 bases read: TGTGCCAGCAGTGTTCGCACCGGGCAGCTCTAC. Protein sequence: CASSVRTGQLY. The CDR3, in full, reads CASSVRTGQLYF.